The 18 T cell receptor beta chains below all came from one sample that was sequenced in a study of shared clonotypes between healthy human individuals. Assay used: immunoSEQ multiplex PCR; TCRdb lists only in-frame clones, some missing. This table has roughly 1,500,000 clones, about 98.5% appearing once. Material: naive CD4+ T cells sorted from blood. Subset noted: CD45RA+ positively selected. All receptors come from a young man in good health.

In regard to this clone: The same CDR3 can be traced to other DNA sequences in this sample. The rearrangement links TRBV5-1 to TRBJ2-7, with 11 bases identical to TRBD1. J was trimmed by 2 bases and V by 4 bases; bases with no gene match: 2. CDR3 length: 14 amino acids. Per the germline V gene, CDR1 is SGHRS and CDR2 is YFSETQ. CDR3 sequence: CASSRGQGAYEQYF. CDR3 coding DNA: TGCGCCAGCAGCCGGGGACAGGGGGCCTACGAGCAGTACTTC.

The chain uses TRBV15 and TRBJ2-1, with TRBD1 identical over 9 bases. Germline V lookup: CDR1 LNHNV, CDR2 YYDKDF (reference sequence). There are 16 residues in the CDR3. J gave up 2 bases and V 7 bases, and 9 bases lay outside the gene matches. The CDR3 protein is CATTSPGTGTYNEQFF. Written as DNA, the CDR3 is TGTGCCACCACCAGCCCCGGGACAGGGACCTACAATGAGCAGTTCTTC. Filled out from reference TRBV15 and TRBJ2-1, the complete variable domain reads DAMVIQNPRYQVTQFGKPVTLSCSQTLNHNVMYWYQQKSSQAPKLLFHYYDKDFNNEADTPDNFQSRRPNTSFCFLDIRSPGLGDTAMYLCATTSPGTGTYNEQFFGPGTRLTVL.

In its sample, this clone was seen once. This chain links TRBV27 with TRBJ2-1; 11 bases fit TRBD1. CDR3 length: 15 residues. V shed 3 bases and J 7 bases; nucleotides not matched to a gene: 5. Germline-derived CDR1 and CDR2 are MNHEY and SMNVEV (reference sequence). The CDR3 is CASSFGQGAPNEQFF. In DNA form, the CDR3 reads TGTGCCAGCAGTTTCGGACAGGGGGCACCTAATGAGCAGTTCTTC.

This chain connects TRBV19 to TRBJ2-5, with a tentative D call TRBD2 (6 bases). The CDR3 covers 18 residues. The germline V and J ends were trimmed by 5 bases and 5 bases, with 27 bases remaining between them. Germline V CDR1 and CDR2: LNHDA, SQIVND (reference sequence). CDR3 in amino acids: CASSLPPRDSRGQETQYF. CDR3 sequence (DNA): TGTGCCAGTAGTCTCCCCCCTCGGGACTCGAGGGGCCAGGAGACCCAGTACTTC.

Concerning this clone itself: This CDR3 is also generated by other DNA sequences in the sample. The chain couples TRBV5-1 to TRBJ2-7; TRBD1 matches at 8 bases. Germline trimming cut 0 bases from V and 4 bases from J; bases unmatched to any gene: 6. From germline, CDR1 is SGHRS and CDR2 YFSETQ. This CDR3 has 15 residues. The CDR3 reads CASSLAAGGIYEQYF. Written as DNA, the CDR3 is TGCGCCAGCAGCTTGGCTGCAGGGGGCATTTACGAGCAGTACTTC.

This clone has only one observation. The chain is built from TRBV11-3 and TRBJ2-1; TRBD2 agrees at 15 bases. The CDR3 length is 16 residues. The V segment lost 0 bases and the J segment 10 bases; nucleotides outside the gene matches: 4. Germline V CDR1 and CDR2: SGHNT, YENEEA. CDR3 protein: CASSLELGLAGGEQFF. The CDR3 nucleotides are TGTGCCAGCAGCTTAGAACTCGGACTAGCGGGAGGGGAGCAGTTCTTC.

This chain connects TRBV9 to TRBJ2-1; 10 bases are shared with TRBD2. The germline V gene has CDR1 SGDLS and CDR2 YYNGEE. The V gene end was trimmed by 3 bases and the J gene end by 3 bases; junction bases not matched to a gene: 3. This CDR3 region has 15 residues. The CDR3 reads CASSEREGLYNEQFF. The CDR3 bases are TGTGCCAGCAGCGAGCGGGAGGGCCTCTACAATGAGCAGTTCTTC.

J is TRBJ2-4 and V is TRBV5-1, with D tentatively TRBD1 (5 bases). Germline-derived CDR1 and CDR2 are SGHRS and YFSETQ. This CDR3 is 16 amino acids long. V lost 2 bases to trimming and J lost 0 bases, with 12 bases between them. In nucleotides, the CDR3 is TGCGCCAGCAGCTTTGGCGCAGGGCTAGCCAAAAACATTCAGTACTTC. Its translation: CASSFGAGLAKNIQYF.

This clone occurred once. The chain couples TRBV5-1 to TRBJ1-2; the D is unclear. Germline CDR1 and CDR2: SGHRS and YFSETQ. V lost 0 bases and J lost 7, with 13 bases in between. The CDR3 sequence is 14 residues long. The CDR3 loop is CASSLDGIGFGYTF. For the CDR3, the DNA is TGCGCCAGCAGCTTGGACGGTATAGGTTTTGGCTACACCTTC.

On this clone itself: Other DNA sequences in the sample encode the same CDR3. V is TRBV7-2 and J is TRBJ2-7; D unclear. The CDR3 consists of 12 residues. Trimming shortened V by 2 bases and J by 3 bases, and 5 bases separated the two germline ends. The germline gives CDR1 SGHTA, CDR2 FQGNSA. The CDR3, as DNA: TGTGCCAGCAGCTTATCGGGCTACGAGCAGTACTTC. Its protein is CASSLSGYEQYF.

Points on this clone: At the DNA level, this CDR3 is encoded by other sequences in the same sample as well. J is TRBJ2-1 and V is TRBV9; 7 bases are a match to TRBD2. V lost 3 bases to trimming and J lost 0 bases; unmatched junction nucleotides: 3. The V gene's germline CDR1 is SGDLS and CDR2 YYNGEE. CDR3 length: 15 amino acids. In nucleotides, the CDR3 is TGTGCCAGCAGCGATTCGGGGGGCTCCTACAATGAGCAGTTCTTC. Its protein is CASSDSGGSYNEQFF.

The CDR3 DNA is TGTGCCAGCAGCCTCCGCGCCCCAGCTAGCACAGATACGCAGTATTTT. It yields the protein CASSLRAPASTDTQYF. The V call is TRBV9, the J call TRBJ2-3, with no clear D. The CDR3 has 16 residues. CDR1 and CDR2 from the germline V gene are SGDLS and YYNGEE. V gave up 4 bases and J gave up 0 bases, with 15 bases separating them.

This clone was seen just once. The chain recombines TRBV6-4 with TRBJ2-2; D uncertain. Trimming shortened V by 0 bases and J by 6 bases, and 14 bases separated the two germline ends. This CDR3 has 16 residues. Germline-derived CDR1 and CDR2 are MRHNA and SNTAGT. This CDR3 reads CASSDSHIKGPGELFF. CDR3 nucleotides: TGTGCCAGCAGTGACTCGCACATCAAAGGGCCCGGGGAGCTGTTTTTT.

The chain couples TRBV6-5 to TRBJ1-4; D is possibly TRBD1 (6 bases). Germline V gene lookup returns CDR1 MNHEY and CDR2 SVGAGI. Trimming cost V 4 bases and J 0 bases, with 9 bases left between them. This CDR3 has 15 amino acids. CDR3 region: CASSSRQATNEKLFF. As DNA, the CDR3 is TGTGCCAGCAGTTCCAGACAGGCAACTAATGAAAAACTGTTTTTT.

A single count supports this clone. Its ends do not fully match the called genes, so a read error is possible. This chain links TRBV10-1 with TRBJ1-5; 7 nucleotides match TRBD1. The germline gives CDR1 WNHNN, CDR2 SYGVQD (reference sequence). CDR3 length: 15 amino acids. The CDR3 nucleotides are TGCGCCAGCAGTGAGTCGTCTTCAGGGGCCAGACAGGGCATTTTT. As protein: CASSESSSGARQGIF.

The rearrangement uses TRBV5-4 and TRBJ1-1; maybe TRBD1 (6 bases). The CDR3 sequence is 15 residues long. The V and J ends lost 4 bases and 4 bases respectively, with 17 bases between them. Germline assignment: CDR1 SGHNT and CDR2 YYREEE (reference sequence). DNA of the CDR3: TGTGCCAGCAGCAAGGGACCCACAGGGAGCACTGAAGCTTTCTTT. Translating it yields CASSKGPTGSTEAFF.

CDR3 region: CASSSRTGGPGELFF. In nucleotides, the CDR3 is TGCGCCAGCAGCTCGAGGACAGGAGGTCCCGGGGAGCTGTTTTTT. This chain joins TRBV5-1 and TRBJ2-2; 7 nucleotides agree with TRBD1. The CDR3 length is 15 residues. Trimming took 3 bases from V and 6 from J; bases not matched to a gene: 8. From germline, CDR1 is SGHRS and CDR2 YFSETQ.

The V gene is TRBV28, the J gene TRBJ2-7; TRBD1 matches 9 bases. From germline, CDR1 is MDHEN and CDR2 SYDVKM. V lost 6 bases to trimming and J lost 6 bases; unmatched junction nucleotides: 9. The CDR3 length is 14 residues. Here the CDR3 DNA reads TGTGCCAGCAGAACCTCCGGGACAGGGTTCGAGCAGTACTTC. It specifies CASRTSGTGFEQYF.